This T cell receptor beta chain was obtained from a study of CD8 T cells in ankylosing spondylitis (dated by TCRdb to 2016 to 2017). A note on the overall study: The study set out to find disease-linked TCR variants by profiling T cell receptor beta repertoires in ankylosing spondylitis patients and healthy donors. The whole study cohort included 90 to 120 healthy donors and about two dozen ankylosing spondylitis patients. Peripheral blood samples were taken, and synovial fluid was additionally collected from ankylosing spondylitis patients.

Inclusive of the bounding cysteine and phenylalanine, the CDR3 is 12 residues long. Solely the CDR3 DNA is kept, with 36 bases framed from the first base. The germline V gene gives CDR1 as SGHDT and CDR2 as YYEEEE. V drops 4 bases and J drops 11 bases, leaving 15 bases in between. Sequencing was performed on an Illumina HiSeq 2500. TCR beta libraries were prepared by quantitative 5'-RACE with molecular barcodes. As for how the authors treated the data: Disease-linked TCR variants were identified with a new computational method built on a probabilistic model of VDJ rearrangement. TCRdb reworked the public reads: Q25 trimming with fastp, MiXCR clone assembly, productive beta chains retained. Each entry merges the rows of one CDR3 protein and shows their most common DNA and genes. The V and J calls, along with clone size, are taken from TCRdb and not from the paper's own processing. The table for this sample lists 250,000 to 300,000 distinct CDR3 sequences; over 15% of them were counted only once. The leading ten clones occupy roughly 8.3% of the sample.

Beyond this particular receptor, the publication reports: Blood from ankylosing spondylitis patients appeared to be characterized by a TCR beta motif made up of several highly homologous amino acid variants. In peripheral blood, the disease-linked clones were found at relatively low frequencies and had a CD8+ phenotype. According to the report, matched synovial fluid samples from ankylosing spondylitis patients were significantly enriched for the disease-linked clones. Some TCR beta motif variants had previously been reported in synovial fluid and blood of reactive arthritis patients, which suggested common disease-initiation mechanisms.

Ten or more counts support this clonotype. Its antigen is currently not known. No quality values exist for individual bases; no much larger clone is one base distant. In this chain, TRBV5-6 is recombined with TRBJ1-2; TRBD1 is perhaps the D gene, given 6 matching bases. The specimen sequenced was blood, either unsorted or a sorted T cell fraction (not recorded which). The TCR sequence derives from a male donor with ankylosing spondylitis or in good health (not recorded which). The CDR3 reads as follows: CASSPWTDTYTF. Read as DNA, the sequence is TGTGCCAGCAGCCCCTGGACAGATACTTACACCTTC. Extended through the reference TRBV5-6 and TRBJ1-2 proteins, this CDR3 yields the full variable domain: DAGVTQSPTHLIKTRGQQVTLRCSPKSGHDTVSWYQQALGQGPQFIFQYYEEEERQRGNFPDRFSGHQFPNYSSELNVNALLLGDSALYLCASSPWTDTYTFGSGTRLTVV.